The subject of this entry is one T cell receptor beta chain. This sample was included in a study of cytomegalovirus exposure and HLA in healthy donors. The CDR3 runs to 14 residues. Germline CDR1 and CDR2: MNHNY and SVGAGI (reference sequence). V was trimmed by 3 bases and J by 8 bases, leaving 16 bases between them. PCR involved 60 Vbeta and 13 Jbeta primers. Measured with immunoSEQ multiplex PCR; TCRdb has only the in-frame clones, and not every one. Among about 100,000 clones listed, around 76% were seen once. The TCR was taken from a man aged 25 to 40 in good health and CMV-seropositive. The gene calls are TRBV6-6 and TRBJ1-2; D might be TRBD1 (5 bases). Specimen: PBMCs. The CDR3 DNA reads TGTGCCAGCAGTTATTCCGACAGACCAGGAGGCTACACCTTC. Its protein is CASSYSDRPGGYTF.